A single sample is the source of the 21 T cell receptor beta chains below, sequenced in a study of blood T cells in healthy people across ages. PCR was performed a second time for 7 to 11 cycles using a sample-barcoded 5' primer and a J-beta primer mix. TCRdb reprocessed the 5' RACE reads via MiXCR and lists one record per CDR3 protein. Among 750,000 to 950,000 distinct CDR3 sequences, about 26% were seen once, and the ten largest hold about 2.9%. These data also featured in a second study, about T cells of mothers and their children.

Sequencing input: blood. Every receptor here comes from a boy younger than 18 in good health.

The chain has TRBV3-1 and TRBJ2-5; D ambiguous. CDR1 and CDR2 (germline): LGHDT, YNNKEL (reference sequence). Trimming left V 2 bases short and J 5 bases short, with 15 bases between. The CDR3 is 15 amino acids. CDR3 nucleotide sequence: TGTGCCAGCAGCCAAAGTAGGCGACCGATGGAGACCCAGTACTTC. Residues: CASSQSRRPMETQYF.

The genes are TRBV6-5 and TRBJ1-2; D gene unclear. Looked up from germline, CDR1 is MNHEY and CDR2 is SVGAGI. The CDR3 covers 11 residues. Trimming removed 5 bases from V and 6 bases from J, with 7 bases in between. CDR3 amino acids: CASSNADGYTF. In nucleotides, the CDR3 is TGTGCCAGCAGTAACGCGGATGGCTACACCTTC.

This chain connects TRBV9 to TRBJ2-5; 8 bases fit TRBD1. The CDR3 consists of 15 residues. Germline V gene lookup returns CDR1 SGDLS and CDR2 YYNGEE. V was clipped by 0 bases and J by 2 bases; unmatched bases: 3. CDR3 bases: TGTGCCAGCAGCGTAGACAGGGGGTATCAAGAGACCCAGTACTTC. Amino acids: CASSVDRGYQETQYF. The full variable domain, with the rest looked up from reference TRBV9 and TRBJ2-5, is DSGVTQTPKHLITATGQRVTLRCSPRSGDLSVYWYQQSLDQGLQFLIQYYNGEERAKGNILERFSAQQFPDLHSELNLSSLELGDSALYFCASSVDRGYQETQYFGPGTRLLVL.

The gene calls are TRBV3-1 and TRBJ1-2; 10 bases are shared with TRBD1. V was pared by 3 bases and J by 6 bases, with 4 bases of the junction left unmatched. CDR1 and CDR2 (germline): LGHDT, YNNKEL (reference sequence). The CDR3 is 14 amino acids. The CDR3, as DNA: TGTGCCAGCAGCCATCGGGACAGGGGTGATGGCTACACCTTC. Its translation is CASSHRDRGDGYTF.

This clonotype turned up a few times. The genes are TRBV15 and TRBJ2-5, with D uncertain. V dropped 0 bases and J dropped 9 bases, with 11 bases sitting between them. Germline assignment: CDR1 LNHNV and CDR2 YYDKDF (reference sequence). This CDR3 is 13 amino acids long. The CDR3 DNA is TGTGCCACCAGCAGAGAATCCTTTGGAGCCCAGTACTTC. Encoded protein: CATSRESFGAQYF.

The chain combines TRBV3-1 with TRBJ2-1; D perhaps matches TRBD1 (6 bases). With the DNA end fitting TRBJ2-7 better, the J assignment may be wrong. CDR3 length: 13 amino acids. Germline assignment: CDR1 LGHDT and CDR2 YNNKEL (reference sequence). CDR3: CASSQDQGYEQYF. The CDR3 DNA follows: TGTGCCAGCAGCCAAGATCAGGGGTACGAGCAGTACTTC.

A word on this clonotype: One junction end disagrees with the germline gene, perhaps due to a read error. The chain uses TRBV5-1 and TRBJ2-3; 7 nucleotides agree with TRBD1. Germline V gene data show CDR1 as SGHRS and CDR2 as YFSETQ. The CDR3 is 15 amino acids. The CDR3 reads CVSSLGSGQRDTQYF. Here the CDR3 DNA reads TGCGTCAGCAGCTTGGGTTCGGGACAGAGAGATACGCAGTATTTT.

The chain uses TRBV29-1 and TRBJ2-3; TRBD2 aligns across 9 bases. CDR1 is SQVTM, CDR2 ANQGSEA, per germline. V lost 8 bases to trimming and J lost 4 bases; unmatched junction nucleotides: 13. CDR3 length equals 15 residues. DNA of the CDR3: TGCAGCTTTACTGGCGGGGGGGCTATTCCAGATACGCAGTATTTT. It specifies CSFTGGGAIPDTQYF.

This clonotype has more than one count but fewer than ten. This chain links TRBV6-6 with TRBJ2-1, with D perhaps assigned TRBD1 or TRBD2 (6 bases each). The CDR3 covers 15 residues. The germline V and J ends were trimmed by 4 bases and 3 bases, with 13 bases remaining between them. Germline values: CDR1 MNHNY, CDR2 SVGAGI (reference sequence). The CDR3 reads CASSSQGGFYNEQFF. The CDR3 DNA reads as TGTGCCAGCAGTTCACAGGGAGGTTTCTACAATGAGCAGTTCTTC.

The chain links TRBV10-3 to TRBJ1-4, with 8 nucleotides matching TRBD1. The CDR3 has 13 residues. The V and J ends lost 6 bases and 7 bases, in that order; junction bases with no gene match: 4. The germline V gene encodes CDR1 ENHRY and CDR2 SYGVKD. The CDR3 is CAISDRGGEKLFF. The CDR3 nucleotides read TGTGCCATCAGCGACAGGGGCGGTGAAAAACTGTTTTTT.

V gene TRBV11-2 combines with J gene TRBJ2-5; tentatively, D is TRBD1 or TRBD2 (6 bases each). This CDR3 contains 19 residues. V lost 2 bases and J lost 4, with 26 bases in between. Germline lookup yields CDR1 SGHAT and CDR2 FQNNGV. The CDR3 DNA follows: TGTGCCAGCAGCTTAAGGGGGGCGGTGGGTCAACAGGGTGGAGAGACCCAGTACTTC. It codes for CASSLRGAVGQQGGETQYF.

This chain joins TRBV5-1 and TRBJ2-2, with 7 bases aligning to TRBD1. V lost 9 bases to trimming and J lost 0 bases; unmatched junction nucleotides: 8. The length of the CDR3 is 15 residues. Per germline, CDR1 SGHRS and CDR2 YFSETQ. The CDR3 region is CATGAGTANTGELFF. The DNA for the CDR3 is TGCGCCACCGGGGCCGGGACAGCGAACACCGGGGAGCTGTTTTTT.

This clonotype was counted only a few times. This chain connects TRBV12-3 or TRBV12-4 to TRBJ2-5; D not resolved. CDR3 length: 12 residues. V was cut by 8 bases and J by 3 bases, with 10 bases left in between. The CDR3 here is CASGPIEETQYF. The CDR3 coding sequence is TGTGCCAGCGGACCGATAGAAGAGACCCAGTACTTC.

The chain joins TRBV7-8 to TRBJ2-3; 8 nucleotides line up with TRBD2. This CDR3 comprises 17 residues. The trim removed 4 bases at V and 2 bases at J, leaving 11 bases unmatched. Germline V gives CDR1 SGHVS, CDR2 FQNEAQ. The CDR3 DNA is TGTGCCAGCAGCTCAGTGGGCGGGAGGCCCAACACAGATACGCAGTATTTT. This translates into CASSSVGGRPNTDTQYF. Variable domain in full (rest from reference TRBV7-8 and TRBJ2-3): GAGVSQSPRYKVAKRGQDVALRCDPISGHVSLFWYQQALGQGPEFLTYFQNEAQLDKSGLPSDRFFAERPEGSVSTLKIQRTQQEDSAVYLCASSSVGGRPNTDTQYFGPGTRLTVL.

V gene TRBV7-3 combines with J gene TRBJ2-6; D is uncertain. Between the trimmed V and J ends, which lost 0 bases and 2 bases, there was a span of 8 bases. The germline V gene encodes CDR1 SGHTA and CDR2 FQGTGA. This CDR3 has 16 amino acids. DNA of the CDR3: TGTGCCAGCAGCTTAACTGGTGGAACTGGGGCCAACGTCCTGACTTTC. Amino acid sequence: CASSLTGGTGANVLTF.

This sequence joins TRBV14 and TRBJ2-5, with D unresolved. The CDR3 is 14 residues long. CDR1 and CDR2 (germline): SGHDN, FVKESK. V dropped 1 base and J dropped 2 bases, with 8 bases sitting between them. In DNA form, the CDR3 reads TGTGCCAGCAGCCAAGGCTCCCTGCAAGAGACCCAGTACTTC. It yields the protein CASSQGSLQETQYF.

The table lists this clonotype with a few counts. The chain carries TRBV27 and TRBJ2-1, with 12 bases lining up with TRBD2. Losses at the gene ends were 5 bases for V and 7 bases for J; bases not matched to a gene: 12. CDR3 length: 17 amino acids. Germline values: CDR1 MNHEY, CDR2 SMNVEV (reference sequence). The CDR3 nucleotides read TGTGCCAGCAGTGCCCAACTACTAGCGGGGGGTATTAATGAGCAGTTCTTC. Protein: CASSAQLLAGGINEQFF.

A few counts support this clonotype. The V and J genes are TRBV5-5 and TRBJ2-5; perhaps TRBD1 as D (6 bases). The V gene lost 4 bases and the J gene lost 3 bases, with 13 bases spanning the gap. The CDR3 totals 14 residues. Germline CDR1 is SGHKS and CDR2 is YYEKEE (reference sequence). CDR3 sequence: CASSRGQTKETQYF. CDR3 DNA: TGTGCCAGCAGCCGCGGACAGACAAAAGAGACCCAGTACTTC.

The rearrangement links TRBV24-1 to TRBJ1-5; maybe TRBD1 (5 bases). Trimming removed 4 bases at V and 6 bases at J, with 12 bases between. The CDR3 is 14 amino acids. Germline V lookup: CDR1 KGHDR, CDR2 SFDVKD. CDR3 DNA sequence: TGTGCCACCAGTGAGCCTCAGGGCTCTCAGCCCCAGCATTTT. Translation gives CATSEPQGSQPQHF.

The chain links TRBV20-1 to TRBJ2-5; 7 bases are a match to TRBD2. The DNA end favors TRBJ2-7, so the J call may be wrong. Germline CDR1 DFQATT, CDR2 SNEGSKA (reference sequence). This CDR3 has 15 residues. The DNA for the CDR3 is TGCAGTGCTAGAGATTATCGAGCTAGCGGCTACGAGCAGTACTTC. Its translation: CSARDYRASGYEQYF.

On this clonotype itself: Germline is not matched at one junction end, which may reflect a read error. This chain links TRBV11-2 with TRBJ2-5; D is undetermined. The CDR3 length is 12 residues. Per germline, CDR1 SGHAT and CDR2 FQNNGV. CDR3 sequence: CGSRRGLETQYF. The CDR3 nucleotides are TGTGGCAGCAGGCGCGGTTTAGAGACCCAGTACTTC.